Shown below are 5 T cell receptor beta chains from a single sample sequenced in a study of T cells in Graves' hyperthyroidism and ophthalmopathy. TCR beta CDR3 region amplification was performed from RNA transcripts. The HTBI set primed first-round TCR CDR3 RT-PCR. TCRdb recomputed calls from the multiplex PCR reads with MiXCR, one row per CDR3 protein. The sample lists approximately 610,000 distinct CDR3 sequences; about 14% were seen once. The sequenced sample was blood. The receptors originated from a woman aged 35 to 49 with Graves' ophthalmopathy.

This chain connects TRBV7-2 to TRBJ1-2; D unresolved. The CDR3 runs to 15 residues. CDR1 is SGHTA and CDR2 is FQGNSA in the germline V gene. The ends were cut back, 1 base at V and 3 bases at J, with 12 bases in the middle. CDR3 coding DNA: TGTGCCAGCAGCTTAGTAGGGAGTTCGGACTATGGCTACACCTTC. Encoded protein: CASSLVGSSDYGYTF.

This clonotype was recorded many times. The chain couples TRBV28 to TRBJ2-7, with 10 positions matching TRBD1. The germline V gene has CDR1 MDHEN and CDR2 SYDVKM. The CDR3 contains 14 residues. V was pared by 10 bases and J by 6 bases, with 12 bases of the junction left unmatched. The DNA of the CDR3 is TGTGCCACCACCCCCGGGACAGGGGAGGGCGAGCAGTACTTC. Protein product: CATTPGTGEGEQYF.

This clonotype was counted a few times. The chain recombines TRBV5-6 with TRBJ2-2; possibly TRBD1 for D (6 bases). CDR3 length: 16 amino acids. Between the trimmed V and J ends, which lost 2 bases and 5 bases, there was a span of 16 bases. Germline V lookup: CDR1 SGHDT, CDR2 YYEEEE. The CDR3 is CASSFSGVSGTGELFF. CDR3 nucleotide sequence: TGTGCCAGCAGCTTCTCAGGGGTTTCCGGGACCGGGGAGCTGTTTTTT.

This clonotype has at least ten counts. The gene calls are TRBV28 and TRBJ2-3; 7 bases match TRBD2. Germline CDR1 is MDHEN and CDR2 is SYDVKM. CDR3 length: 15 amino acids. V trimming: 7 bases; J trimming: 3 bases; junction bases outside the gene matches: 10. The CDR3 region has the DNA TGTGCCAGCACCGGGGAGGGTAGCTCTACAGATACGCAGTATTTT. Translation: CASTGEGSSTDTQYF. The entire variable domain, with the rest obtained from reference TRBV28 and TRBJ2-3, is as follows: DVKVTQSSRYLVKRTGEKVFLECVQDMDHENMFWYRQDPGLGLRLIYFSYDVKMKEKGDIPEGYSVSREKKERFSLILESASTNQTSMYLCASTGEGSSTDTQYFGPGTRLTVL.

At least ten counts were recorded for this clonotype. The CDR3 region has the DNA TGTGCCATCAGTGAGTCGGGCCTCAATCAGCCCCAGCATTTT. This sequence encodes CAISESGLNQPQHF. The gene calls are TRBV10-3 and TRBJ1-5; the D is unclear. V shed 0 bases and J shed 3 bases, with 6 bases lying between them. CDR1 and CDR2 (germline): ENHRY, SYGVKD. This CDR3 is 14 amino acids long.